A selection of T cell receptor beta chains follows, all from one sample in a study of blood T cell repertoires in COVID-19. TCRdb's table, derived via immunoSEQ multiplex PCR, lists solely in-frame clones and lacks some. The table has 150,000 to 200,000 clones, roughly four fifths seen once. The sequenced material came from PBMCs or T cells enriched from blood (not recorded which). Receptors were obtained from a man in his forties or fifties who had recovered from COVID-19. CDR3s include the opening cysteine and the closing phenylalanine or tryptophan. Each record gives: D gene, clone size, V gene, CDR3 protein. D genes are given only for firm matches. Clone size appears in some rows only: once, few, many, or a class for an expanded clone.

d_gene: TRBD2
abundance: .
v_gene: TRBV6-5
CDR3aa: CASKFAGGTDTQYF

d_gene: .
abundance: .
v_gene: TRBV11-1
CDR3aa: CASSLSLGREQFF

d_gene: .
abundance: .
v_gene: TRBV27
CDR3aa: CASKKGDTSSYEQYF

d_gene: TRBD2
abundance: .
v_gene: TRBV5-1
CDR3aa: CASSPPGLGTDTQYF

d_gene: .
abundance: .
v_gene: TRBV7-2
CDR3aa: CASSLAHSSTEQYF

d_gene: .
abundance: .
v_gene: TRBV11-2
CDR3aa: CASSHSLGGGRETQYF

d_gene: TRBD1
abundance: .
v_gene: TRBV5-6
CDR3aa: CASSRDRVVQPQHF

d_gene: .
abundance: .
v_gene: TRBV6-5
CDR3aa: CASSYSVGYEQYF

d_gene: TRBD1
abundance: few
v_gene: TRBV4-1
CDR3aa: CASSQGYRGLSNQPQHF

d_gene: .
abundance: .
v_gene: TRBV5-5
CDR3aa: CASSLDGDNEQFF

d_gene: TRBD1
abundance: .
v_gene: TRBV29-1
CDR3aa: CSVTIGTGRGEQYF

d_gene: .
abundance: .
v_gene: TRBV15
CDR3aa: CATSLEPNQPQHF

d_gene: .
abundance: .
v_gene: TRBV6-5
CDR3aa: CASSPGVSGANVLTF

d_gene: .
abundance: .
v_gene: TRBV30
CDR3aa: CALGGVTTNEKLFF

d_gene: .
abundance: .
v_gene: TRBV28
CDR3aa: CASRRNQGIEAFF

d_gene: TRBD1
abundance: .
v_gene: TRBV28
CDR3aa: CASSWVTGTGDEKLFF

d_gene: TRBD1
abundance: few
v_gene: TRBV11-2
CDR3aa: CASSAGQGRPQHF

d_gene: .
abundance: .
v_gene: TRBV4-1
CDR3aa: CASSQVRAGSYNEQFF

d_gene: TRBD1
abundance: .
v_gene: TRBV19
CDR3aa: CASSIGVDRADGYTF

d_gene: .
abundance: .
v_gene: TRBV5-1
CDR3aa: CASSFQGNNEKLFF

d_gene: .
abundance: .
v_gene: TRBV5-5
CDR3aa: CASSQALFSNEQFF

d_gene: TRBD1
abundance: .
v_gene: TRBV5-1
CDR3aa: CASSYPGQGVNEQFF

d_gene: .
abundance: .
v_gene: TRBV5-1
CDR3aa: CASSWLSEAEAFF

d_gene: TRBD2
abundance: once
v_gene: TRBV2
CDR3aa: CASSQLSGTAYNEQFF

d_gene: TRBD1
abundance: .
v_gene: TRBV18
CDR3aa: CASSRDREGQPQHF

d_gene: .
abundance: .
v_gene: TRBV4-1
CDR3aa: CASSQTPAGGGGNYGYTF

d_gene: TRBD1
abundance: .
v_gene: TRBV5-4
CDR3aa: CASSLQGANTEAFF

d_gene: .
abundance: .
v_gene: TRBV18
CDR3aa: CASSSQAPEGVTGELFF

d_gene: TRBD1
abundance: .
v_gene: TRBV11-2
CDR3aa: CASSLVGGQGGEQYF

d_gene: TRBD2
abundance: .
v_gene: TRBV11-1
CDR3aa: CASRKGLAALNTQYF

d_gene: TRBD1
abundance: .
v_gene: TRBV11-2
CDR3aa: CASSLAGQGYNSPLHF

d_gene: .
abundance: .
v_gene: TRBV2
CDR3aa: CASFASSYEQYF

d_gene: .
abundance: .
v_gene: TRBV6-1
CDR3aa: CASSERSAYEQYF

d_gene: .
abundance: .
v_gene: TRBV5-1
CDR3aa: CASSTTPASQETQYF

d_gene: .
abundance: .
v_gene: TRBV6-1
CDR3aa: CASSEVLQGPSGANVLTF

d_gene: .
abundance: .
v_gene: TRBV27
CDR3aa: CASSLGGLEKLFF

d_gene: TRBD1
abundance: .
v_gene: TRBV14
CDR3aa: CASSPGTGMMNTEAFF

d_gene: TRBD1
abundance: .
v_gene: TRBV7-6
CDR3aa: CASSDRASGHIQYF

d_gene: .
abundance: .
v_gene: TRBV6-5
CDR3aa: CASIEGSWSPLHF

d_gene: TRBD1
abundance: once
v_gene: TRBV27
CDR3aa: CASSSGQGVGGYTF

d_gene: TRBD1
abundance: .
v_gene: TRBV29-1
CDR3aa: CSGYGTANTGELFF

d_gene: TRBD2
abundance: .
v_gene: TRBV6-2/TRBV6-3
CDR3aa: CASSPHGTSGQETQYF

d_gene: .
abundance: .
v_gene: TRBV28
CDR3aa: CASSSTNTGELFF

d_gene: TRBD1
abundance: .
v_gene: TRBV12-3/TRBV12-4
CDR3aa: CASSPWTGDGYTF

d_gene: TRBD1
abundance: .
v_gene: TRBV7-3
CDR3aa: CASSPTGVYEQYF

d_gene: TRBD1
abundance: .
v_gene: TRBV12-3/TRBV12-4
CDR3aa: CASTGTGKTEAFF

d_gene: TRBD2
abundance: .
v_gene: TRBV28
CDR3aa: CASSPGLGTDTQYF

d_gene: TRBD2
abundance: .
v_gene: TRBV7-9
CDR3aa: CASSLGSGDGYFNTQYF

d_gene: .
abundance: .
v_gene: TRBV6-5
CDR3aa: CASSAGLTEAFF

d_gene: TRBD1
abundance: .
v_gene: TRBV18
CDR3aa: CASSPGTGTGGSPLHF

d_gene: TRBD1
abundance: .
v_gene: TRBV6-5
CDR3aa: CASSYLKGAGGELFF